The 20 T cell receptor beta chains listed next were all sequenced from one sample in a study of OX40 agonist ivuxolimab in advanced cancers. Clones were sequenced by immunoSEQ multiplex PCR, and TCRdb holds only the in-frame ones, with some missing. The data show over 55,000 clones, approximately 91% seen once. Source: CD4+ or CD8+ T cells sorted from blood, taken in a trial of the OX40 agonist ivuxolimab. These receptors originate from an adult with an advanced solid tumor such as melanoma, head and neck, liver or kidney cancer.

The chain joins TRBV9 to TRBJ2-7, with TRBD2 identical over 8 bases. Germline CDR1 reads SGDLS; CDR2 reads YYNGEE. This CDR3 has 14 residues. Germline trimming cut 4 bases from V and 2 bases from J; bases unmatched to any gene: 5. The CDR3: CASSRGGSPYEQYF. The CDR3 nucleotides are TGTGCCAGCAGCCGGGGGGGCTCCCCCTACGAGCAGTACTTC. The entire variable domain, with the rest obtained from reference TRBV9 and TRBJ2-7, is as follows: DSGVTQTPKHLITATGQRVTLRCSPRSGDLSVYWYQQSLDQGLQFLIQYYNGEERAKGNILERFSAQQFPDLHSELNLSSLELGDSALYFCASSRGGSPYEQYFGPGTRLTVT.

This clone turned up a few times. Other DNA sequences from this sample encode an identical CDR3 as well. The chain recombines TRBV30 with TRBJ1-5; 11 bases line up with TRBD1. The V and J ends lost 3 bases and 2 bases, in that order; junction bases with no gene match: 3. CDR1 is GTSNPN and CDR2 is SVGIG in the germline V gene (reference sequence). The CDR3 consists of 15 residues. CDR3 sequence: CAWSGQGAGNQPQHF. CDR3 DNA: TGTGCCTGGAGCGGACAGGGGGCCGGCAATCAGCCCCAGCATTTT. Full variable domain (remainder filled in from reference TRBV30 and TRBJ1-5): SQTIHQWPATLVQPVGSPLSLECTVEGTSNPNLYWYRQAAGRGLQLLFYSVGIGQISSEVPQNLSASRPQDRQFILSSKKLLLSDSGFYLCAWSGQGAGNQPQHFGDGTRLSIL.

The V call is TRBV7-8, the J call TRBJ1-2; no clear D gene. There are 18 residues in the CDR3. Germline-derived CDR1 and CDR2 are SGHVS and FQNEAQ. V was pared by 4 bases and J by 3 bases, with 24 bases between. The CDR3 loop is CASSSNSILNFGDYGYTF. CDR3 DNA: TGTGCCAGCAGCTCAAACAGTATTCTCAATTTCGGGGACTATGGCTACACCTTC.

The rearrangement uses TRBV28 and TRBJ1-4; TRBD1 matches at 7 bases. Trimming removed 5 bases from V and 5 bases from J; junction bases left unmatched: 8. CDR3 length equals 15 residues. Germline CDR1 MDHEN, CDR2 SYDVKM. The chain's CDR3 is CASSPIQGGNEKLFF. The CDR3, as DNA: TGTGCCAGCAGTCCCATTCAGGGGGGCAATGAAAAACTGTTTTTT.

J is TRBJ1-2 and V is TRBV23-1, with no clear D. TRBV23-1 is labeled an ORF, and its function is uncertain. Trimming took 0 bases from V and 3 from J, leaving 8 bases between them. CDR3 length: 14 residues. The CDR3 nucleotides are TGCGCCAGCAGTCAATCGGCCCTCTACTATGGCTACACCTTC. Residues: CASSQSALYYGYTF.

The chain uses TRBV10-3 and TRBJ1-1, with 8 bases matching TRBD1. V shed 6 bases and J 6 bases; nucleotides not matched to a gene: 9. CDR3 length equals 14 residues. The germline gives CDR1 ENHRY, CDR2 SYGVKD. CDR3 bases: TGTGCCATCAGCACGGACAGGGACTTAGCTGAAGCTTTCTTT. Its translation is CAISTDRDLAEAFF.

The chain has TRBV5-1 and TRBJ2-7; D is uncertain. The germline V gene encodes CDR1 SGHRS and CDR2 YFSETQ. The germline V and J ends were trimmed by 0 bases and 0 bases, with 10 bases remaining between them. The CDR3 is made up of 15 amino acids. CDR3 sequence reads: CASSLEGPPSYEQYF. Here the CDR3 DNA reads TGCGCCAGCAGCTTGGAGGGTCCTCCCTCCTACGAGCAGTACTTC.

V and J are TRBV7-2 and TRBJ1-1; TRBD1 matches 9 bases. The CDR3 totals 15 residues. Germline values: CDR1 SGHTA, CDR2 FQGNSA. With V trimmed by 1 base and J by 5 bases, 5 bases remained unmatched. DNA for the CDR3: TGTGCCAGCAGCTTAGGGGGACAGGGCGGAACTGAAGCTTTCTTT. This sequence encodes CASSLGGQGGTEAFF.

The chain recombines TRBV6-1 with TRBJ2-2, with 8 bases lining up with TRBD1. This CDR3 spans 16 amino acids. CDR1 and CDR2 from the germline V gene are MNHNS and SASEGT. V shed 4 bases, J shed 5 bases, and the junction held 9 bases outside the gene matches. CDR3 region: CASSADRVFYTGELFF. The CDR3 coding sequence is TGTGCCAGCAGTGCGGACAGGGTCTTTTATACCGGGGAGCTGTTTTTT.

The rearrangement links TRBV7-8 to TRBJ1-1, with D unclear. V shed 1 base and J shed 1 base, with 7 bases lying between them. Germline values: CDR1 SGHVS, CDR2 FQNEAQ. This CDR3 has 14 residues. The CDR3 region is CASSLVSGNTEAFF. As DNA, the CDR3 is TGTGCCAGCAGCTTAGTTTCAGGGAACACTGAAGCTTTCTTT.

The chain combines TRBV2 with TRBJ2-3, with D tentatively TRBD1 (6 bases). The CDR3 is 16 residues long. With 1 base removed from V and 0 bases from J, the gap between germline ends came to 11 bases. Germline lookup yields CDR1 SNHLY and CDR2 FYNNEI. CDR3 residues: CASSEVDRRSTDTQYF. CDR3 DNA sequence: TGTGCCAGCAGTGAAGTAGACAGGAGAAGCACAGATACGCAGTATTTT.

The V call is TRBV7-2, the J call TRBJ2-1; D unresolved. The V end was cut by 4 bases, the J end by 5 bases, with 6 bases between. CDR1 is SGHTA and CDR2 is FQGNSA in the germline V gene. CDR3 size: 12 residues. CDR3 sequence: CASSSSHNEQFF. CDR3 bases: TGTGCCAGCAGCTCCTCGCACAATGAGCAGTTCTTC.

The chain joins TRBV7-2 to TRBJ1-3, with D perhaps TRBD1 (5 bases). The CDR3 covers 15 residues. With 5 bases removed from V and 4 bases from J, the gap between germline ends came to 15 bases. The germline V gene encodes CDR1 SGHTA and CDR2 FQGNSA. The DNA of the CDR3 is TGTGCCAGCAGCCCCCGTCGAGGGGTCGGAAACACCATATATTTT. Translated, it gives CASSPRRGVGNTIYF. Together with reference TRBV7-2 and TRBJ1-3, the CDR3 gives the full variable domain: GAGVSQSPSNKVTEKGKDVELRCDPISGHTALYWYRQSLGQGLEFLIYFQGNSAPDKSGLPSDRFSAERTGGSVSTLTIQRTQQEDSAVYLCASSPRRGVGNTIYFGEGSWLTVV.

V usage is TRBV6-1 and J usage is TRBJ1-5; 8 nucleotides agree with TRBD1. V gave up 2 bases and J gave up 4 bases; unmatched junction bases: 1. CDR3 length: 14 residues. CDR1 and CDR2 from the germline V gene are MNHNS and SASEGT. CDR3 nucleotides: TGTGCCAGCAGTGAACACAGGGGGAATCAGCCCCAGCATTTT. This codes for CASSEHRGNQPQHF.

The chain joins TRBV27 to TRBJ2-7, with 10 bases identical to TRBD2. Germline V gives CDR1 MNHEY, CDR2 SMNVEV (reference sequence). The V segment lost 1 base and the J segment 0 bases; nucleotides outside the gene matches: 15. CDR3 length: 20 residues. In nucleotides, the CDR3 is TGTGCCAGCAGTTTATATGCGCCTAGCGGGGGTGCCTTTAACTCCTACGAGCAGTACTTC. Translated: CASSLYAPSGGAFNSYEQYF.

This clone was observed once. V usage is TRBV5-4 and J usage is TRBJ2-5; D is uncertain. The V and J ends lost 4 bases and 5 bases respectively, with 12 bases between them. The CDR3 length is 13 residues. Germline CDR1 is SGHNT and CDR2 is YYREEE (reference sequence). CDR3 sequence (DNA): TGTGCCAGCAGCCCTGGGCCGGGCGAGACCCAGTACTTC. It is translated as CASSPGPGETQYF.

This chain uses TRBV9 with TRBJ1-4, with 8 bases identical to TRBD1. CDR3 size: 15 residues. V lost 3 bases, J lost 7 bases, and 8 bases stayed unmatched. Looked up from germline, CDR1 is SGDLS and CDR2 is YYNGEE. The CDR3 protein is CASSGATGEGEKLFF. For the CDR3, the DNA is TGTGCCAGCAGCGGTGCGACAGGGGAGGGTGAAAAACTGTTTTTT.

The rearrangement joins TRBV4-1 to TRBJ2-7; D perhaps matches TRBD1 (6 bases). The CDR3 has 15 residues. V was cut by 2 bases and J by 3 bases, with 14 bases left in between. Germline loops: CDR1 MGHRA, CDR2 YSYEKL. CDR3 DNA: TGCGCCAGCAGCCAAAACAGGGACCACGGCTACGAGCAGTACTTC. The encoded protein is CASSQNRDHGYEQYF.

V gene TRBV19 combines with J gene TRBJ2-7; the D gene could be TRBD1 or TRBD2 (5 bases each). V lost 1 base and J lost 2, with 15 bases in between. Germline lookup yields CDR1 LNHDA and CDR2 SQIVND (reference sequence). The CDR3 has 16 amino acids. CDR3 loop: CASSIVCRDRTYEQYF. CDR3 nucleotide sequence: TGTGCCAGTAGTATAGTTTGTAGGGACCGTACCTACGAGCAGTACTTC.

This clone showed up just once. The chain recombines TRBV5-5 with TRBJ2-7; D remains unclear. Trimming removed 0 bases at V and 5 bases at J, with 12 bases between. The germline gives CDR1 SGHKS, CDR2 YYEKEE (reference sequence). The CDR3 length is 14 residues. The DNA of the CDR3 is TGTGCCAGCAGCTTGGCCTACGATCTCAACGAGCAGTACTTC. Amino acid sequence: CASSLAYDLNEQYF. The whole variable domain, remainder taken from reference TRBV5-5 and TRBJ2-7, is DAGVTQSPTHLIKTRGQQVTLRCSPISGHKSVSWYQQVLGQGPQFIFQYYEKEERGRGNFPDRFSARQFPNYSSELNVNALLLGDSALYLCASSLAYDLNEQYFGPGTRLTVT.